A selection of T cell receptor beta chains follows, all from one sample in a study of beta chain features in type 1 diabetes. The table came from immunoSEQ multiplex PCR; TCRdb's copy has only in-frame clones and leaves some out. This sample has more than 85,000 clones, with approximately 37% found just once. Sequencing was performed on stem cell memory CD4+ T cells from blood. The receptors stem from a woman aged 18 to 35 in good health. The CDR3 runs from the conserved cysteine through the conserved F or W. The D gene is left open where the match is weak. Only some rows state a clone size, as once, few, many or a class for expanded clones.

D gene	V gene	clone size	J gene	CDR3 protein	CDR3 DNA
.	TRBV4-1	.	TRBJ2-5	CASSQDTAVKETQYF	TGCGCCAGCAGCCAAGATACGGCGGTGAAAGAGACCCAGTACTTC
.	TRBV29-1	.	TRBJ1-1	CSVKDSKAFF	TGCAGCGTCAAGGACAGTAAAGCTTTCTTT
.	TRBV2	few	TRBJ2-3	CASSDGGGGADTQYF	TGTGCCAGCAGTGACGGGGGAGGTGGCGCAGATACGCAGTATTTT
.	TRBV6-5	.	TRBJ2-2	CASRGNTGELFF	TGTGCCAGCCGGGGGAACACCGGGGAGCTGTTTTTT
.	TRBV28	.	TRBJ2-7	CASRGDTVSPYEQYF	TGTGCCAGCAGGGGGGACACAGTTTCTCCCTACGAGCAGTACTTC
TRBD1	TRBV28	.	TRBJ2-2	CASSRGRVSTGELFF	TGTGCCAGCAGCAGGGGGCGCGTATCCACCGGGGAGCTGTTTTTT
TRBD1	TRBV30	.	TRBJ1-2	CAWSVLGQGFNYGYTF	TGTGCCTGGAGTGTACTAGGACAGGGTTTCAACTATGGCTACACCTTC
TRBD1	TRBV25-1	.	TRBJ2-7	CASRPGQTYEQYF	TGTGCCAGCAGACCGGGACAGACCTACGAGCAGTACTTC
.	TRBV20-1	few	TRBJ1-2	CSARISYGYTF	TGCAGTGCTAGGATTAGCTATGGCTACACCTTC
TRBD2	TRBV2	.	TRBJ2-3	CASSGTSGSRYTQYF	TGTGCCAGCAGTGGGACTAGCGGGAGTCGATATACGCAGTATTTT
TRBD1	TRBV28	.	TRBJ2-7	CASSLDDRAEQYF	TGTGCCAGCAGTTTAGACGACAGGGCCGAGCAGTACTTC
TRBD2	TRBV5-1	few	TRBJ2-7	CASSWERDSYEQYF	TGCGCCAGCAGCTGGGAGCGGGACTCCTACGAGCAGTACTTC